The TCR beta chain under discussion was sequenced for a study of blood T cell repertoires in COVID-19. The CDR3 has 16 amino acids. V was cut by 6 bases and J by 0 bases, with 15 bases left in between. The germline CDR1 and CDR2 sequences are MRHNA and SNTAGT. The data were produced by immunoSEQ multiplex PCR, yet TCRdb's version contains in-frame clones alone and is incomplete. The sample consists of about 300,000 clones, more than 80% of them appearing once. The chain uses TRBV6-4 and TRBJ1-5; the D gene is possibly TRBD1 (6 bases). Sequencing used PBMCs or T cells enriched from blood (not recorded which). This sequence originates from a woman between 25 and 40 years old who had recovered from COVID-19. The CDR3 region has the DNA TGTGCCAGCAGGACAGACAGGAGTTATAGCAATCAGCCCCAGCATTTT. It yields the protein CASRTDRSYSNQPQHF.